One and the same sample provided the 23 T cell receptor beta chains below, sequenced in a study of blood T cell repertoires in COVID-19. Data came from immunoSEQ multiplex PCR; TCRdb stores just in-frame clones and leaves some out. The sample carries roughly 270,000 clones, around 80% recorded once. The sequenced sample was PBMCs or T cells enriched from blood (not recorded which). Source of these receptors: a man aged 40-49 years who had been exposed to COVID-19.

This chain's CDR3 is CSVVEGRNSPLHF. The CDR3 region has the DNA TGCAGCGTTGTCGAGGGCCGTAATTCACCCCTCCACTTT. The chain has TRBV29-1 and TRBJ1-6; no firm D call. Germline V CDR1 and CDR2: SQVTM, ANQGSEA. This CDR3 spans 13 amino acids. Trimming took 4 bases from V and 6 from J, leaving 10 bases between them.

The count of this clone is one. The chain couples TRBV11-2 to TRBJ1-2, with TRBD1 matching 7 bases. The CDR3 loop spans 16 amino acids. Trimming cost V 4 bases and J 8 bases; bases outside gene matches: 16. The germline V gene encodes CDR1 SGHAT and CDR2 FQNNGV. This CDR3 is CASSSVQGQKGGGYTF. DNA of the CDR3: TGTGCCAGCAGCTCCGTGCAGGGACAGAAGGGAGGAGGCTACACCTTC.

CDR3 DNA: TGCGCCAGCAGTGGCGAGGGGGCAAGTGGCTACACCTTC. Protein: CASSGEGASGYTF. The rearrangement uses TRBV10-2 and TRBJ1-2; 7 positions match TRBD1. The CDR3 is made up of 13 amino acids. The ends lost 4 bases at V and 7 bases at J; junction bases unmatched: 6. Germline CDR1 is WSHSY and CDR2 is SAAADI.

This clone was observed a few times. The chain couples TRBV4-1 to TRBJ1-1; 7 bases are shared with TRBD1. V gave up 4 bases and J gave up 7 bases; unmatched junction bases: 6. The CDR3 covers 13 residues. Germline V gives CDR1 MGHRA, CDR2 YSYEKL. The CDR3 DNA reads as TGCGCCAGCAGCCTAAAGGGGGCGGGTGAAGCTTTCTTT. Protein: CASSLKGAGEAFF.

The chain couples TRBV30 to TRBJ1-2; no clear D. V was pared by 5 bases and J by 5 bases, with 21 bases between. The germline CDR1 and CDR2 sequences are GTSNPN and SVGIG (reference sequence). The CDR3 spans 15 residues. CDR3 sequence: CAWGDLFDILYGYTF. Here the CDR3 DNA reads TGTGCCTGGGGGGATTTATTCGACATATTATATGGCTACACCTTC.

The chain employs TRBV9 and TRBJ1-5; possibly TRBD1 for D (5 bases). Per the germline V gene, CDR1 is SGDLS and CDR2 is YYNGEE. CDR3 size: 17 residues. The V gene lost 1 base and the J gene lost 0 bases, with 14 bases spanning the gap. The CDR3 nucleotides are TGTGCCAGCAGCGTAATCCCCGGGGGAAATAGCAATCAGCCCCAGCATTTT. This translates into CASSVIPGGNSNQPQHF.

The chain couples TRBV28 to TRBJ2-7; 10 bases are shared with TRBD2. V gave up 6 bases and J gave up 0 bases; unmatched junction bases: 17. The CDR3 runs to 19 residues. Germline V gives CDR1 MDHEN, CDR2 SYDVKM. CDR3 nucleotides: TGTGCCAGCAGAGCCCCGCCGGGACTAGCGAGCTACCTCTCCTACGAGCAGTACTTC. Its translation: CASRAPPGLASYLSYEQYF. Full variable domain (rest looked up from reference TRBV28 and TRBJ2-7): DVKVTQSSRYLVKRTGEKVFLECVQDMDHENMFWYRQDPGLGLRLIYFSYDVKMKEKGDIPEGYSVSREKKERFSLILESASTNQTSMYLCASRAPPGLASYLSYEQYFGPGTRLTVT.

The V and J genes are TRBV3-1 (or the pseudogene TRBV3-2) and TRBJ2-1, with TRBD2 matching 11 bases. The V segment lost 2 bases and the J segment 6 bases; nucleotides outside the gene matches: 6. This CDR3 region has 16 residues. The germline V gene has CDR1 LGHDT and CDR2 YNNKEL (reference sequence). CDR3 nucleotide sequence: TGTGCCAGCAGCCAACCCGGGACTAGCGGACTCAATGAGCAGTTCTTC. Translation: CASSQPGTSGLNEQFF.

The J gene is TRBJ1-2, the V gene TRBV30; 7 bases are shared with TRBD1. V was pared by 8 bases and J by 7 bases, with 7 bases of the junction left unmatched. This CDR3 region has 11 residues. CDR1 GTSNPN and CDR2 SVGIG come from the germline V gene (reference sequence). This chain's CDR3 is CARKTGSGYTF. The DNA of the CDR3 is TGTGCCCGGAAGACAGGGAGTGGCTACACCTTC.

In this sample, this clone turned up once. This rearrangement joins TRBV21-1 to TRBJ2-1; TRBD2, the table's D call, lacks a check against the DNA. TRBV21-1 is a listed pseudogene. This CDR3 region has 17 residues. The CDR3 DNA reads TGTGCCAGCAGCAAAGTGGGACAGGGACTAGCGGGAGATGAGCAGTTCTTC. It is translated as CASSKVGQGLAGDEQFF.

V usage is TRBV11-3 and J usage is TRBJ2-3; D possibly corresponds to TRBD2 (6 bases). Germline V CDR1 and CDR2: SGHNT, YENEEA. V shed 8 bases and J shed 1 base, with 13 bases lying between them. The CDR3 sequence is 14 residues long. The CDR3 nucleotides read TGTGCCAGCCAAAGTCAGCGGGGCACAGATACGCAGTATTTT. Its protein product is CASQSQRGTDTQYF.

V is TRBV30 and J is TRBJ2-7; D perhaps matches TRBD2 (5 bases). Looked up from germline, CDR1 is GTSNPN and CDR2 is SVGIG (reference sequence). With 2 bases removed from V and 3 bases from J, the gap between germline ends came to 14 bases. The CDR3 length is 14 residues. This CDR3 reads CAWSIPGRDYEQYF. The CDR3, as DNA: TGTGCCTGGAGTATACCGGGTCGGGACTACGAGCAGTACTTC.

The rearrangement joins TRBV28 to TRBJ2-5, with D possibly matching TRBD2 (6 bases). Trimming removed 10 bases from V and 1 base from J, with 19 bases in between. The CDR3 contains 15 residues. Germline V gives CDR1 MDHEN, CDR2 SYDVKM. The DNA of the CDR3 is TGTGCCACCTCCAGCGGAGGGGCCCTCCAAGAGACCCAGTACTTC. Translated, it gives CATSSGGALQETQYF.

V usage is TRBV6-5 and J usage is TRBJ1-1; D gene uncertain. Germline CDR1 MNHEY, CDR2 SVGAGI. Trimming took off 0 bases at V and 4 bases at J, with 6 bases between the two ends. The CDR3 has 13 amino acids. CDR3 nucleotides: TGTGCCAGCAGTTACTCACGGTTCACTGAAGCTTTCTTT. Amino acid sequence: CASSYSRFTEAFF.

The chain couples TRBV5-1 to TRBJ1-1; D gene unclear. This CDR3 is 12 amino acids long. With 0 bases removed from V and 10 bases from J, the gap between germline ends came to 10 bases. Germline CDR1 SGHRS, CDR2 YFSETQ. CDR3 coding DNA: TGCGCCAGCAGCTTGGGGCCTCACGCAGCTTTCTTT. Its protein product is CASSLGPHAAFF.

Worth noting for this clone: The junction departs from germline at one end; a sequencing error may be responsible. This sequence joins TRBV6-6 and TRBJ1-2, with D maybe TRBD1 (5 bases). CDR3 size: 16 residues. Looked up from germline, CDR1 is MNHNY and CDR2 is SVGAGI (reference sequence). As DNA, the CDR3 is TGTGCCAGCAGTTACCCCTCAACGGACACGGGTTTTCTTTGGCGCTTC. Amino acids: CASSYPSTDTGFLWRF.

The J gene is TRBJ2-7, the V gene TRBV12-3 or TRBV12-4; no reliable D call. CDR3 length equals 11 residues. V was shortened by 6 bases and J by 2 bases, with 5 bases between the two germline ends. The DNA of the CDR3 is TGTGCCAGCAGCGCGACCTACGAGCAGTACTTC. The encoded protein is CASSATYEQYF.

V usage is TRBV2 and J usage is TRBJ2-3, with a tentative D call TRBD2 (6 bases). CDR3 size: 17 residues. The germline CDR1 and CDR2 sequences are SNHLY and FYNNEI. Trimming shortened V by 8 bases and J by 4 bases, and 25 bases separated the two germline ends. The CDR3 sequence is CASLAGGSDQKADTQYF. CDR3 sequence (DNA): TGTGCCAGCTTAGCAGGAGGGTCCGACCAGAAGGCAGATACGCAGTATTTT.

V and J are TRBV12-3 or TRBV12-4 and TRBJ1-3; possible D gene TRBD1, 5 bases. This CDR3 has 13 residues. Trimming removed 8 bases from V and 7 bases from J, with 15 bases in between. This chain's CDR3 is CASVWGASNTIYF. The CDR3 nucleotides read TGTGCCAGCGTTTGGGGCGCGTCCAACACCATATATTTT.

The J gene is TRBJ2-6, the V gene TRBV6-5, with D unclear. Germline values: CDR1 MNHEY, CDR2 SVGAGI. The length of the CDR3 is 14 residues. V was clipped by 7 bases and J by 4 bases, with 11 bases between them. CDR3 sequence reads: CASNLVGGANVLTF. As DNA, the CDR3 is TGTGCCAGCAACCTCGTCGGGGGGGCCAACGTCCTGACTTTC.

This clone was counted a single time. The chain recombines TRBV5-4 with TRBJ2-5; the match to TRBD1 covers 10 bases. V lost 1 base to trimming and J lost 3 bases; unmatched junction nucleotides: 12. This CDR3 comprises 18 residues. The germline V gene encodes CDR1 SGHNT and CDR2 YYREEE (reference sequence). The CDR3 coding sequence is TGTGCCAGCAGCTTGCCCTTTCCCGGGACAGGGGCAAAAGAGACCCAGTACTTC. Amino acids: CASSLPFPGTGAKETQYF.

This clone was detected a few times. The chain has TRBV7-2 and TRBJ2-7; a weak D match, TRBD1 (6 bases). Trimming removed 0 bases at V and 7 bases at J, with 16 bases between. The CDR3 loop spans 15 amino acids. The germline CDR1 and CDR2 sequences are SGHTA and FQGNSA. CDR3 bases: TGTGCCAGCAGCTTAGCCGTCGGGTCCCAGGGGGAGCAGTACTTC. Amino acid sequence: CASSLAVGSQGEQYF.

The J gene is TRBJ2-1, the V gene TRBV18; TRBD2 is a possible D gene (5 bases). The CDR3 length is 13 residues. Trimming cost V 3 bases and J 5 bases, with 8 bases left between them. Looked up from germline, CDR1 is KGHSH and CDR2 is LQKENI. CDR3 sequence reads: CASSPGSNNEQFF. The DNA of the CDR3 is TGTGCCAGCTCACCTGGGAGTAACAATGAGCAGTTCTTC.